Listed below are T cell receptor beta chains from one sample, sequenced in a study of T cell responses to AZD1222 COVID-19 vaccine. Generated by immunoSEQ multiplex PCR, the TCRdb table keeps only in-frame clones and is missing some. The sample lists approximately 150,000 clones; 91% were seen once. The source was peripheral blood, collected 28 days after the second dose of the MenACWY control vaccine. These receptors were collected from an adult who received the MenACWY meningococcal vaccine as a control. CDR3s include the opening cysteine and the closing phenylalanine or tryptophan. The D gene is left open where the match is weak. Some rows mark clone size as missing; the rest say once, few, many or name a class of expanded clone.

size	J	V	D	DNA	CDR3
.	TRBJ2-3	TRBV27	.	TGTGCCAGCAGTAGGGACACAGATACGCAGTATTTT	CASSRDTDTQYF
.	TRBJ1-4	TRBV4-1	.	TGCGCCAGCAGCCCCCCATGGGGTCGGGGTGGCGATGAAAAACTGTTTTTT	CASSPPWGRGGDEKLFF
.	TRBJ2-2	TRBV4-3	TRBD2	TGCGCCAGCAGCCAAGAGTCTAGCGGGTTCGGCGGGGAGCTGTTTTTT	CASSQESSGFGGELFF
once	TRBJ1-1	TRBV9	.	TGTGCCAGCAGCGCCACAGCCTTGGGCACTGAAGCTTTCTTT	CASSATALGTEAFF
.	TRBJ1-3	TRBV29-1	.	TGCAGCGTTGAAGAAGGGGTGAGCTCTGGAAACACCATATATTTT	CSVEEGVSSGNTIYF
.	TRBJ2-1	TRBV4-3	TRBD1	TGCGCCAGCAGCCAAGAAACTTCCGGGACAGCCTACAATGAGCAGTTCTTC	CASSQETSGTAYNEQFF
.	TRBJ2-2	TRBV7-9	TRBD1	TGTGCCAGCAGCCCGGGACAGGGAACGACCGGGGAGCTGTTTTTT	CASSPGQGTTGELFF
.	TRBJ2-3	TRBV7-9	.	TGTGCCAGCTGGGGTGGCAGGGAAAAAGATACGCAGTATTTT	CASWGGREKDTQYF
.	TRBJ1-6	TRBV6-6	.	TGTGCCAGCAGTCCCAAGCACGAGGGTCAGAATTCACCCCTCCACTTT	CASSPKHEGQNSPLHF
.	TRBJ2-5	TRBV27	TRBD2	TGTGCCAGCAGTTCCCCTAGCGGGGGGGAGGAGACCCAGTACTTC	CASSSPSGGEETQYF
.	TRBJ2-1	TRBV19	TRBD2	TGTGCCAGTAGTACGGGACTAGAGGCCCCTAGTGAGCAGTTCTTC	CASSTGLEAPSEQFF
.	TRBJ2-3	TRBV14	TRBD2	TGTGCCAGCAGCCAAGATGCGGGGGGGAGCACAGATACGCAGTATTTT	CASSQDAGGSTDTQYF
.	TRBJ1-1	TRBV10-2	TRBD1	TGCGCCAGCAGTTCTGGACAGGGGGCGGTCACTGAAGCTTTCTTT	CASSSGQGAVTEAFF
.	TRBJ1-1	TRBV18	TRBD1	TGTGCCAGCTCACCACTTCCGGACAGGGGGACCCCTCGGACTGAAGCTTTCTTT	CASSPLPDRGTPRTEAFF
once	TRBJ1-6	TRBV7-3	TRBD1	TGTGCCAGCAGCTTAACGTCTCCCCTATTACAGGGGAATTCACCCCTCCACTTT	CASSLTSPLLQGNSPLHF
.	TRBJ1-2	TRBV21-1	.	TGTGCCAGCAGCACCCCCAAGGGAGGGCAGGGTCACGGCTACACCTTC	CASSTPKGGQGHGYTF
.	TRBJ1-6	TRBV28	TRBD1	TGTGCCAGCAGTTTAAACAGGGGGCATAATTCACCCCTCCACTTT	CASSLNRGHNSPLHF
once	TRBJ2-1	TRBV7-9	TRBD2	TGTGCCAGCAGCTCACGGACTAGCGGGGGCTACAATGAGCAGTTCTTC	CASSSRTSGGYNEQFF
.	TRBJ1-5	TRBV19	.	TGTGCCAGTAGTACCAGGGCAGGGAATCAGCCCCAGCATTTT	CASSTRAGNQPQHF
.	TRBJ2-7	TRBV10-3	.	TGTGCCATCAGCTGGACTTCCAGCTCCTACGAGCAGTACTTC	CAISWTSSSYEQYF
.	TRBJ2-2	TRBV5-8	.	TGTGCCAGCAGTACAGGGTGGGCCGGGGAGCTGTTTTTT	CASSTGWAGELFF
.	TRBJ2-5	TRBV15	.	TGTGCCACCAGCATGGTCGGAGAGACCCAGTACTTC	CATSMVGETQYF
.	TRBJ2-3	TRBV20-1	.	TGCAGTGCTAGAATCGTGGGAACGCAGTATTTT	CSARIVGTQYF
.	TRBJ2-2	TRBV24-1	TRBD1	TGTGCCACCAGTGATTCCGGGACAGGGTTAGTCACCGGGGAGCTGTTTTTT	CATSDSGTGLVTGELFF
.	TRBJ2-5	TRBV5-5	TRBD2	TGTGCCAGCAGGCCAACGGCGGGGGGCCGGGAGACCCAGTACTTC	CASRPTAGGRETQYF
.	TRBJ2-3	TRBV7-6	.	TGTGCCAGCAGCAAAGGCACAGATACGCAGTATTTT	CASSKGTDTQYF
.	TRBJ1-2	TRBV28	.	TGTGCCAGCCGGGACGGACACTATGGCTACACCTTC	CASRDGHYGYTF
.	TRBJ2-3	TRBV11-3	TRBD1	TGTGCCAGCAGCGACAGGGTGGGGGACACAGATACGCAGTATTTT	CASSDRVGDTDTQYF
many	TRBJ1-3	TRBV3-1/TRBV3-2	.	TGTGCCAGCAGCCAAAATCAGGGAGCTGGAAACACCATATATTTT	CASSQNQGAGNTIYF
.	TRBJ2-3	TRBV5-1	TRBD2	TGCGCCAGCAGCTTTTCTGGACTAGCGGGGGAGAATACGCAGTATTTT	CASSFSGLAGENTQYF
.	TRBJ2-7	TRBV7-2	.	TGTGCCAGCAGCTTAGGGGTGCGGGGCCGCTCCTACGAGCAGTACTTC	CASSLGVRGRSYEQYF
once	TRBJ2-5	TRBV10-3	TRBD2	TGTGCCATCAGTGGAAGCGGGAGGATCGACGAGACCCAGTACTTC	CAISGSGRIDETQYF
.	TRBJ2-3	TRBV19	TRBD2	TGTGCCAGTAGTAGACTAGCGGGAGATCGCACAGATACGCAGTATTTT	CASSRLAGDRTDTQYF
once	TRBJ2-1	TRBV3-1/TRBV3-2	TRBD1	TGTGCCAGCAGCCAAGATAACAGGGGTTACAATGAGCAGTTCTTC	CASSQDNRGYNEQFF
.	TRBJ1-5	TRBV12-3/TRBV12-4	.	TGTGCCAGCAACCTGGGTAATCAGCCCCAGCATTTT	CASNLGNQPQHF
.	TRBJ2-5	TRBV19	TRBD2	TGTGCCAGTAAGGGACTAGCGGGAGGGGAGACCCAGTACTTC	CASKGLAGGETQYF
.	TRBJ2-5	TRBV7-7	TRBD1	TGTGCCAGCAGCAATACCGGGACAGGGGGTGGAGGGACCCAGTACTTC	CASSNTGTGGGGTQYF
.	TRBJ2-1	TRBV6-5	.	TGTGCCATCGACCGGGACGCCTACAATGAGCAGTTCTTC	CAIDRDAYNEQFF
.	TRBJ1-2	TRBV6-5	TRBD1	TGTGCCAGCAGTTACGGACAGGCCTTAGGCTATGGCTACACCTTC	CASSYGQALGYGYTF
.	TRBJ2-1	TRBV28	TRBD1	TGTGCCAGCAGCCGCGCAGGACAGGGTTGGTACAATGAGCAGTTCTTC	CASSRAGQGWYNEQFF
.	TRBJ2-7	TRBV11-1	.	TGTGCCAGCAGCTTAACCGCCAGGGGATTCTACGAGCAGTACTTC	CASSLTARGFYEQYF
.	TRBJ2-7	TRBV6-5	.	TGTGCCAGCAGTTTGGGTCGCGGTCCCTACGAGCAGTACTTC	CASSLGRGPYEQYF
.	TRBJ2-4	TRBV9	TRBD1	TGTGCCAGCAGCCCAAGGGGGGACAGGCAAAACATTCAGTACTTC	CASSPRGDRQNIQYF
.	TRBJ2-3	TRBV7-9	TRBD1	TGTGCCAGCAGTCTTACAGGGGGCGGCACAGATACGCAGTATTTT	CASSLTGGGTDTQYF
.	TRBJ2-1	TRBV7-9	.	TGTGCCAGCAGCTCACAGGGTGAGCGGCTCAATGAGCAGTTCTTC	CASSSQGERLNEQFF
.	TRBJ2-7	TRBV9	TRBD2	TGTGCCAGCAGCGTGGGACTAGCGGGTGAGACCTACGAGCAGTACTTC	CASSVGLAGETYEQYF
.	TRBJ2-5	TRBV5-1	TRBD1	TGCGCCAGCAGCTTTTTTGGACAGGCTCAAGAGACCCAGTACTTC	CASSFFGQAQETQYF
.	TRBJ1-1	TRBV28	.	TGTGCCAGCAGTAGGGTAATGACTGGCAGAGTAGGTATCGAGGATGAAGCTTTCTTT	CASSRVMTGRVGIEDEAFF
.	TRBJ2-2	TRBV7-9	.	TGTGCCAGCAGCTTAGCCGCGAACACCGGGGAGCTGTTTTTT	CASSLAANTGELFF
.	TRBJ2-5	TRBV5-4	.	TGTGCCAGCAGGGAAGAAGCGTACCAAGAGACCCAGTACTTC	CASREEAYQETQYF
.	TRBJ1-5	TRBV6-2/TRBV6-3	TRBD1	TGTGCCAGCAGTTACTCGGCGGGACAGGGGTACAATCAGCCCCAGCATTTT	CASSYSAGQGYNQPQHF
.	TRBJ2-1	TRBV11-2	.	TGTGCCAGCAGCTTATATCAGGGGACTACCTACAATGAGCAGTTCTTC	CASSLYQGTTYNEQFF
.	TRBJ2-1	TRBV24-1	TRBD2	TGTGCCACCAGTGACGCCGGGACTAGCGGGAGTTTCCACAATGAGCAGTTCTTC	CATSDAGTSGSFHNEQFF
.	TRBJ2-5	TRBV7-2	.	TGTGCCAGCAGCTTCGGGCAGATTCAAGAGACCCAGTACTTC	CASSFGQIQETQYF
.	TRBJ1-2	TRBV6-2/TRBV6-3	.	TGTGCCAGCAGTTACGGGGACTACTATGGCTACACCTTC	CASSYGDYYGYTF
.	TRBJ1-6	TRBV6-5	.	TGTGCCAGCAGTCCCGAATTTCAGGGAGGTTCACCCCTCCACTTT	CASSPEFQGGSPLHF
.	TRBJ1-5	TRBV5-1	.	TGCGCCAGCAGCTGGTGGTGGGGGGAAGATCAGCCCCAGCATTTT	CASSWWWGEDQPQHF